The 21 T cell receptor beta chains below come from one sample, sequenced in a study of STAT5B mutations in CD4+ large granular lymphocyte leukemia. The data were produced by immunoSEQ multiplex PCR, yet TCRdb's version contains in-frame clones alone and is incomplete. The data hold more than 40,000 clones, with roughly 80% observed a single time. Specimen: CD4+ T cells from blood buffy coats. The receptors were sampled from a human donor in good health.

This clone has more than one count but fewer than ten. V gene TRBV11-2 combines with J gene TRBJ2-2, with 8 bases aligning to TRBD1. V was pared by 3 bases and J by 6 bases, with 9 bases of the junction left unmatched. CDR3 length: 16 amino acids. Per the germline V gene, CDR1 is SGHAT and CDR2 is FQNNGV. In DNA form, the CDR3 reads TGTGCCAGCAGCTTTCCGGCAGGGGGCGCCTCCGGGGAGCTGTTTTTT. As protein: CASSFPAGGASGELFF. Drawing the rest from reference TRBV11-2 and TRBJ2-2, the complete variable domain is EAGVAQSPRYKIIEKRQSVAFWCNPISGHATLYWYQQILGQGPKLLIQFQNNGVVDDSQLPKDRFSAERLKGVDSTLKIQPAKLEDSAVYLCASSFPAGGASGELFFGEGSRLTVL.

V and J are TRBV27 and TRBJ2-5, with TRBD2 identical over 8 bases. CDR3 length: 15 residues. From germline, CDR1 is MNHEY and CDR2 SMNVEV (reference sequence). The V segment lost 4 bases and the J segment 5 bases; nucleotides outside the gene matches: 9. The CDR3 sequence: CASSSSGAGVETQYF. The CDR3 nucleotides are TGTGCCAGCAGTTCCTCCGGAGCGGGAGTGGAGACCCAGTACTTC.

The chain links TRBV13 to TRBJ2-1; 12 positions agree with TRBD2. This CDR3 has 19 residues. Germline trimming cut 6 bases from V and 0 bases from J; bases unmatched to any gene: 12. Per the germline V gene, CDR1 is PRHDT and CDR2 is FYEKMQ (reference sequence). CDR3 protein: CASSSTLAGGPSSYNEQFF. The CDR3 nucleotides are TGTGCCAGCAGTTCTACACTAGCGGGGGGCCCTAGCTCCTACAATGAGCAGTTCTTC.

V usage is TRBV6-4 and J usage is TRBJ2-1, with 12 bases matching TRBD2. The CDR3 is 16 residues long. Germline V CDR1 and CDR2: MRHNA, SNTAGT. The J segment lost 5 bases and the V segment lost 4 bases, leaving 6 bases of the junction unmatched. The CDR3 spells CASSGLAGGNHNEQFF. The CDR3 nucleotides read TGTGCCAGCAGTGGGCTAGCGGGGGGGAATCACAATGAGCAGTTCTTC.

This chain joins TRBV4-1 and TRBJ2-2, with D maybe TRBD2 (6 bases). V shed 5 bases and J shed 0 bases, with 16 bases lying between them. CDR1 is MGHRA and CDR2 is YSYEKL in the germline V gene. This CDR3 spans 17 amino acids. The CDR3 DNA follows: TGCGCCAGCAGCAAGCTGGGTCGGGAGACGAACACCGGGGAGCTGTTTTTT. Amino acids: CASSKLGRETNTGELFF.

J is TRBJ1-4 and V is TRBV5-1, with 8 bases aligning to TRBD1. This CDR3 spans 19 amino acids. The junction had 16 bases not matched to a gene; V was cut back by 4 bases and J by 2 bases. Germline CDR1 reads SGHRS; CDR2 reads YFSETQ. For the CDR3, the DNA is TGCGCCAGCAGCGAGAGAGGACAGGGTATTTTGTTGACTAATGAAAAACTGTTTTTT. This codes for CASSERGQGILLTNEKLFF. Looking up the rest from reference TRBV5-1 and TRBJ1-4 gives the full variable domain: KAGVTQTPRYLIKTRGQQVTLSCSPISGHRSVSWYQQTPGQGLQFLFEYFSETQRNKGNFPGRFSGRQFSNSRSEMNVSTLELGDSALYLCASSERGQGILLTNEKLFFGSGTQLSVL.

The chain carries TRBV5-1 and TRBJ2-7, with D possibly being TRBD1 or TRBD2 (5 bases each). Germline CDR1 and CDR2: SGHRS and YFSETQ. The CDR3 is 13 residues long. Trimming removed 7 bases from V and 5 bases from J, with 16 bases in between. CDR3 sequence reads: CASGPGTFDEQYF. In nucleotides, the CDR3 is TGCGCCAGCGGCCCCGGGACGTTTGACGAGCAGTACTTC. Combining the CDR3 with reference TRBV5-1 and TRBJ2-7 gives the whole variable domain KAGVTQTPRYLIKTRGQQVTLSCSPISGHRSVSWYQQTPGQGLQFLFEYFSETQRNKGNFPGRFSGRQFSNSRSEMNVSTLELGDSALYLCASGPGTFDEQYFGPGTRLTVT.

The chain employs TRBV18 and TRBJ2-7; D perhaps matches TRBD1 (5 bases). This CDR3 spans 17 amino acids. V dropped 1 base and J dropped 2 bases, with 18 bases sitting between them. Germline V gene sequence: CDR1 KGHSH, CDR2 LQKENI. The chain's CDR3 is CASSPQGNRILTYEQYF. The CDR3 bases are TGTGCCAGCTCACCACAGGGGAACCGCATACTAACCTACGAGCAGTACTTC.

This rearrangement joins TRBV29-1 to TRBJ2-3, with 10 bases matching TRBD2. V shed 3 bases, J shed 1 base, and the junction held 4 bases outside the gene matches. Germline V gene lookup returns CDR1 SQVTM and CDR2 ANQGSEA. This CDR3 region has 15 residues. The CDR3 region is CSVDSLAGGTDTQYF. CDR3 DNA sequence: TGCAGCGTTGATAGTCTAGCGGGGGGCACAGATACGCAGTATTTT.

The chain is built from TRBV5-1 and TRBJ2-7; TRBD1 matches 7 bases. The V gene's germline CDR1 is SGHRS and CDR2 YFSETQ. This CDR3 has 14 residues. J lost 3 bases, V lost 1 base, and 4 bases had no gene match. CDR3 coding DNA: TGCGCCAGCAGCTTGCAGGGGGACCACTACGAGCAGTACTTC. This codes for CASSLQGDHYEQYF.

V is TRBV2 and J is TRBJ2-2, with D perhaps TRBD2 (5 bases). V lost 3 bases, J lost 2 bases, and 10 bases lay in between. CDR1 is SNHLY and CDR2 is FYNNEI in the germline V gene. The CDR3 sequence is 15 residues long. CDR3: CASSDGRGNTGELFF. DNA of the CDR3: TGTGCCAGCAGTGACGGACGGGGAAACACCGGGGAGCTGTTTTTT.

The V call is TRBV4-1, the J call TRBJ1-2; 12 positions match TRBD1. The CDR3 has 16 amino acids. J gave up 8 bases and V 0 bases, and 7 bases lay outside the gene matches. Germline-derived CDR1 and CDR2 are MGHRA and YSYEKL. In DNA, the CDR3 is TGCGCCAGCAGCCAAGAAGTGGGACAGGGGGCACGAGGCTACACCTTC. The encoded protein is CASSQEVGQGARGYTF.

The J gene is TRBJ1-1, the V gene TRBV27; TRBD1 matches 9 bases. The CDR3 is made up of 13 amino acids. With 6 bases clipped from V and 5 bases from J, the junction kept 4 bases outside the gene matches. Germline values: CDR1 MNHEY, CDR2 SMNVEV (reference sequence). The CDR3 protein is CASSYGQGTEAFF. CDR3 nucleotide sequence: TGTGCCAGCAGCTATGGACAGGGGACTGAAGCTTTCTTT.

The gene calls are TRBV10-2 and TRBJ2-7; 14 bases map to TRBD2. V was clipped by 11 bases and J by 6 bases; unmatched bases: 6. Germline V lookup: CDR1 WSHSY, CDR2 SAAADI. CDR3 length: 13 residues. The CDR3 sequence: CACLGLAGGEQYF. DNA of the CDR3: TGCGCCTGCCTAGGACTAGCGGGAGGCGAGCAGTACTTC.

The CDR3 coding sequence is TGTGCCAGCAGCCAAGATAGACGGCGCGGTGAGCAGTTCTTC. Amino acids: CASSQDRRRGEQFF. The genes are TRBV14 and TRBJ2-1; D unclear. The CDR3 has 14 amino acids. The V gene's germline CDR1 is SGHDN and CDR2 FVKESK. The V and J ends lost 0 bases and 9 bases respectively, with 12 bases between them.

The chain recombines TRBV6-6 with TRBJ2-3; TRBD1 aligns across 11 bases. The CDR3 extends over 16 amino acids. Germline-derived CDR1 and CDR2 are MNHNY and SVGAGI (reference sequence). V lost 4 bases and J lost 2; bases outside the gene matches: 5. CDR3 region: CASSSPDRGPTDTQYF. Here the CDR3 DNA reads TGTGCCAGCAGTTCACCGGACAGGGGGCCCACAGATACGCAGTATTTT.

The chain employs TRBV18 and TRBJ2-1; 11 positions agree with TRBD1. In germline, CDR1 is KGHSH, CDR2 LQKENI. Trimming took 3 bases from V and 6 from J; bases not matched to a gene: 4. This CDR3 region has 15 residues. The CDR3 reads CASSPPGQGVNEQFF. The DNA of the CDR3 is TGTGCCAGCTCACCCCCGGGACAGGGGGTCAATGAGCAGTTCTTC.

The rearrangement links TRBV5-1 to TRBJ2-7; 8 bases match TRBD2. Germline CDR1 reads SGHRS; CDR2 reads YFSETQ. The CDR3 is 14 amino acids. V lost 1 base and J lost 4; bases outside the gene matches: 4. The CDR3 region is CASSLTGGPYEQYF. The CDR3 bases are TGCGCCAGCAGCTTGACGGGAGGGCCTTACGAGCAGTACTTC.

CDR3 bases: TGTGCCAGCAGCTTATCGGGGGGCACTTACAATGAGCAGTTCTTC. Its protein product is CASSLSGGTYNEQFF. V gene TRBV7-3 combines with J gene TRBJ2-1; D may be TRBD2 (7 bases). V gave up 2 bases and J gave up 4 bases, with 12 bases separating them. Germline V CDR1 and CDR2: SGHTA, FQGTGA. The CDR3 has 15 residues. The full variable domain, in which reference TRBV7-3 and TRBJ2-1 provide the parts outside the CDR3, is GAGVSQTPSNKVTEKGKYVELRCDPISGHTALYWYRQSLGQGPEFLIYFQGTGAADDSGLPNDRFFAVRPEGSVSTLKIQRTERGDSAVYLCASSLSGGTYNEQFFGPGTRLTVL.

This clone was seen more than once but under ten times. The J gene is TRBJ1-3, the V gene TRBV6-5; no definite D call. V lost 8 bases and J 5 bases, leaving 7 bases between the germline ends. The V gene's germline CDR1 is MNHEY and CDR2 SVGAGI. This CDR3 has 11 residues. For the CDR3, the DNA is TGTGCCAGCTTTTACAGAAACACCATATATTTT. This sequence encodes CASFYRNTIYF.

The CDR3 bases are TGTGCCAGCAGCACCCCTCCTGGAAACACCATATATTTT. Encoded protein: CASSTPPGNTIYF. This chain uses TRBV28 with TRBJ1-3; D call uncertain. V lost 6 bases and J lost 2, with 8 bases in between. This CDR3 region has 13 residues. CDR1 is MDHEN and CDR2 is SYDVKM in the germline V gene. Variable domain in full (rest from reference TRBV28 and TRBJ1-3): DVKVTQSSRYLVKRTGEKVFLECVQDMDHENMFWYRQDPGLGLRLIYFSYDVKMKEKGDIPEGYSVSREKKERFSLILESASTNQTSMYLCASSTPPGNTIYFGEGSWLTVV.